This T cell receptor (beta chain) was retrieved from a study of T cells of healthy individuals. Germline CDR1 reads ENHRY; CDR2 reads SYGVKD. This CDR3 comprises 15 residues. V dropped 6 bases and J dropped 3 bases, with 16 bases sitting between them. This clonotype was detected only a few times. TCRdb reanalysed the 5' RACE reads using MiXCR and keeps one entry per CDR3 protein. The data hold about 53,000 distinct CDR3 sequences, with 14% to 15% observed a single time. J is TRBJ2-3 and V is TRBV10-3; perhaps TRBD2 as D (6 bases). This TCR came from a human donor in good health. CDR3 protein: CAISSSAESTDTQYF. The DNA of the CDR3 is TGTGCCATCAGCTCTAGCGCGGAATCAACAGATACGCAGTATTTT.